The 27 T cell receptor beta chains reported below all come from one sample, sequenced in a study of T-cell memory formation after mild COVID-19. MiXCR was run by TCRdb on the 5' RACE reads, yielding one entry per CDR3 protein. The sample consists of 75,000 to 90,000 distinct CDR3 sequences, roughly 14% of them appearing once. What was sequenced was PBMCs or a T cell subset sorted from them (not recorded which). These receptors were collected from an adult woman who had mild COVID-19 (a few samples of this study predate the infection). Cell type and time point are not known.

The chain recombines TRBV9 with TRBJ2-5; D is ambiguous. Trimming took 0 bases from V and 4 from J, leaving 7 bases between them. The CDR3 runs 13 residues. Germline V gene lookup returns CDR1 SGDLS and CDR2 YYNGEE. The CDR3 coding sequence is TGTGCCAGCAGCGTAGGAGACCTAGAGACCCAGTACTTC. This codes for CASSVGDLETQYF.

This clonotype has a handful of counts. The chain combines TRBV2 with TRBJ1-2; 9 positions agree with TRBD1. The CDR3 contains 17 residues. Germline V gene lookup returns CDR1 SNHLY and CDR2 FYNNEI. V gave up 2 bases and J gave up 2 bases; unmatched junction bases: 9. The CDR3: CASSESIAQGANYGYTF. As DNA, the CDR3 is TGTGCCAGCAGTGAAAGTATTGCACAGGGGGCCAACTATGGCTACACCTTC. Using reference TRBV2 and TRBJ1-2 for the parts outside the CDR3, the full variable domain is EPEVTQTPSHQVTQMGQEVILRCVPISNHLYFYWYRQILGQKVEFLVSFYNNEISEKSEIFDDQFSVERPDGSNFTLKIRSTKLEDSAMYFCASSESIAQGANYGYTFGSGTRLTVV.

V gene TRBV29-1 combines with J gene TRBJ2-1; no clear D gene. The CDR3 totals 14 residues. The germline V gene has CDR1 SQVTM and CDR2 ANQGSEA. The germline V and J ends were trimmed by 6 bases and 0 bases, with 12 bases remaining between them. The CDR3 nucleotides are TGCAGCGTCTCGGCCATCAGCTCCTACAATGAGCAGTTCTTC. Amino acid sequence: CSVSAISSYNEQFF.

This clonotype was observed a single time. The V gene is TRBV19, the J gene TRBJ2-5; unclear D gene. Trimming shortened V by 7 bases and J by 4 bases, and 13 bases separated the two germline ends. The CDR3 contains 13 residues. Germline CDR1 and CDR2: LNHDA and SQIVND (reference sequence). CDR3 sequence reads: CASTSTLGETQYF. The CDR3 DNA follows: TGTGCCAGTACTTCGACCCTAGGAGAGACCCAGTACTTC.

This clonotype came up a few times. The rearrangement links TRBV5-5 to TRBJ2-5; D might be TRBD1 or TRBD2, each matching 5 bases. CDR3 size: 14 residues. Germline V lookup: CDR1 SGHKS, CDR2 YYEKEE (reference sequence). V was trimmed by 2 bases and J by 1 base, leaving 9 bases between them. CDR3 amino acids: CASSFEGFQETQYF. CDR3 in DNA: TGTGCCAGCAGCTTTGAGGGGTTCCAAGAGACCCAGTACTTC. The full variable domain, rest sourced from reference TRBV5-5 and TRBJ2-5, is DAGVTQSPTHLIKTRGQQVTLRCSPISGHKSVSWYQQVLGQGPQFIFQYYEKEERGRGNFPDRFSARQFPNYSSELNVNALLLGDSALYLCASSFEGFQETQYFGPGTRLLVL.

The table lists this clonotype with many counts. CDR3 sequence: CATSLDRAHNEQFF. The CDR3 region has the DNA TGTGCCACCAGCCTGGACAGGGCTCACAATGAGCAGTTCTTC. This chain uses TRBV24-1 with TRBJ2-1, with 8 bases fitting TRBD1. The germline CDR1 and CDR2 sequences are KGHDR and SFDVKD. J was trimmed by 5 bases and V by 7 bases; bases with no gene match: 6. The length of the CDR3 is 14 residues.

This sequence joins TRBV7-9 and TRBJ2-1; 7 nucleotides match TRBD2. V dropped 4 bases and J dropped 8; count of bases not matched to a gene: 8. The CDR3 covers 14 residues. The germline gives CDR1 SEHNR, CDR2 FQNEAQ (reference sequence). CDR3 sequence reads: CASSSGLRGDEQFF. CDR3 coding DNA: TGTGCCAGCAGCTCGGGACTAAGGGGTGATGAGCAGTTCTTC.

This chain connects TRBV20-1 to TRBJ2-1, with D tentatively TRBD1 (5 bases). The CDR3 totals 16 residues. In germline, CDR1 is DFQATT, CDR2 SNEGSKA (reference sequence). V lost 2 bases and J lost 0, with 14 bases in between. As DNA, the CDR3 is TGCAGTGCTAGACGCGAAGGGGATATCTCCTACAATGAGCAGTTCTTC. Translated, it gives CSARREGDISYNEQFF.

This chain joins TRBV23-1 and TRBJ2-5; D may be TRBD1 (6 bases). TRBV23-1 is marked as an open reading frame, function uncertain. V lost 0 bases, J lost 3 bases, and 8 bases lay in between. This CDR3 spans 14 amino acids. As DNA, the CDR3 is TGCGCCAGCAGTCAATCACCAGGGGAAGAGACCCAGTACTTC. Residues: CASSQSPGEETQYF.

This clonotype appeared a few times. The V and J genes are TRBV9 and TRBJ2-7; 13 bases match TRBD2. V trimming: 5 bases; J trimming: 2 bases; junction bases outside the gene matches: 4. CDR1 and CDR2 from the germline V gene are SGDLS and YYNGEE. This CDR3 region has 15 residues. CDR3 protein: CASSMGLAGTYEQYF. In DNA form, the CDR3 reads TGTGCCAGCAGTATGGGACTAGCGGGGACCTACGAGCAGTACTTC.

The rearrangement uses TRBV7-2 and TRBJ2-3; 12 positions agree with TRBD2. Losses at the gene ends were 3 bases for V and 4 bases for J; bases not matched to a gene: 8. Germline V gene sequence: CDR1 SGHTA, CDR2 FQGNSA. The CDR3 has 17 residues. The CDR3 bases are TGTGCCAGCAGCTTCCCGCCTAGCGGGAGGGCGTCAGATACGCAGTATTTT. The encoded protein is CASSFPPSGRASDTQYF.

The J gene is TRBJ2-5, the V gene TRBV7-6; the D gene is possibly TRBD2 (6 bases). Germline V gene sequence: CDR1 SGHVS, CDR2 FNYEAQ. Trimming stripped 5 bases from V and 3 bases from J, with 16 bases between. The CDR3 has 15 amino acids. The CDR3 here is CASSHYLEGEETQYF. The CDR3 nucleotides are TGTGCCAGCAGCCATTACTTGGAGGGAGAAGAGACCCAGTACTTC.

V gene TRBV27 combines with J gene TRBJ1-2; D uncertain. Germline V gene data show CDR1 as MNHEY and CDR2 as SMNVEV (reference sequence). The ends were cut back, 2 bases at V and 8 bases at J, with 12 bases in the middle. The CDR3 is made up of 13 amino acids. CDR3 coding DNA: TGTGCCAGCAGTTTAAACATCGTTTTGGGCTACACCTTC. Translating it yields CASSLNIVLGYTF.

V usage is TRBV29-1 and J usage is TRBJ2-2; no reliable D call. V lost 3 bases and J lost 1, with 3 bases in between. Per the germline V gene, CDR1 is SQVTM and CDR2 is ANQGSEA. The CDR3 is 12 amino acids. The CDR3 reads CSVDRNTGELFF. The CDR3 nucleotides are TGCAGCGTTGATAGGAACACCGGGGAGCTGTTTTTT.

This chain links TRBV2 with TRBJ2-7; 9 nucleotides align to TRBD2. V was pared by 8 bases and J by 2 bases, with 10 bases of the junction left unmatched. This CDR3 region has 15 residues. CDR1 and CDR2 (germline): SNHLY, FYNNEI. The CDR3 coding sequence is TGTGCCAGCCGAGCCCCTAGCGGGGATACCTACGAGCAGTACTTC. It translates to CASRAPSGDTYEQYF.

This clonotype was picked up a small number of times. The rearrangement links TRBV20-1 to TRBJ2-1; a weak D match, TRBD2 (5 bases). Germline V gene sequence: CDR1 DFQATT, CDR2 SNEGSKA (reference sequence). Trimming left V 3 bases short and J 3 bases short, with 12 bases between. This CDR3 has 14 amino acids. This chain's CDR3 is CSASLGNLYNEQFF. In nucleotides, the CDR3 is TGCAGTGCTAGTCTCGGGAATCTCTACAATGAGCAGTTCTTC.

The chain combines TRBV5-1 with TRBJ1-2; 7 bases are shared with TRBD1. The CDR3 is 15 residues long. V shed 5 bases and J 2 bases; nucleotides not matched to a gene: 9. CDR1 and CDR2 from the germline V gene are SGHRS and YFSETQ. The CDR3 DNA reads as TGCGCCAGCAGAGCGGAGGGACAGAGCAACTATGGCTACACCTTC. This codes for CASRAEGQSNYGYTF.

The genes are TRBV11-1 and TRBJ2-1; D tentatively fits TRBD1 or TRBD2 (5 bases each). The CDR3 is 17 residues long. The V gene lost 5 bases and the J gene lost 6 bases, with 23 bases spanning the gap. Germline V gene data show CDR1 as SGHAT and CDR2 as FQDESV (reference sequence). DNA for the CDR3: TGTGCCAGCAGCCTTGGACCCTCCGGGACGGACCTCAATGAGCAGTTCTTC. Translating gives CASSLGPSGTDLNEQFF.

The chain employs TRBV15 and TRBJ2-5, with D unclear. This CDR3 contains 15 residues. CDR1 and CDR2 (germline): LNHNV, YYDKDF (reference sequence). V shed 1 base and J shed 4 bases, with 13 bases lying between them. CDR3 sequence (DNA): TGTGCCACCAGCAGAGTAATTGCCCTCGGAGAGACCCAGTACTTC. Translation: CATSRVIALGETQYF.

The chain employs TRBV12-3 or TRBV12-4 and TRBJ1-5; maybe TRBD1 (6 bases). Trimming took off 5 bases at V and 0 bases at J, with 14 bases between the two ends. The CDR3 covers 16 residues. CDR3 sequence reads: CASSAGTPYSNQPQHF. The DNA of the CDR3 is TGTGCCAGCAGTGCGGGGACACCTTATAGCAATCAGCCCCAGCATTTT.

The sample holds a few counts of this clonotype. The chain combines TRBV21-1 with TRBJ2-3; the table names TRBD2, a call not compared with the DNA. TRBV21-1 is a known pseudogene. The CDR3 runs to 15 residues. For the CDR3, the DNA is TGTGCCAGCAGGACTAGCGGGGGGGCAGTCTGTGTCTGGTATTTT. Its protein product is CASRTSGGAVCVWYF.

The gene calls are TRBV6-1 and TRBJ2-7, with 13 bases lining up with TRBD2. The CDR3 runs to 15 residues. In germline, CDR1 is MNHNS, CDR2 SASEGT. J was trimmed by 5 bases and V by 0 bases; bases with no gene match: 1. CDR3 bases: TGTGCCAGCAGTGAAGCCGGACTAGCGGGGGACGAGCAGTACTTC. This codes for CASSEAGLAGDEQYF.

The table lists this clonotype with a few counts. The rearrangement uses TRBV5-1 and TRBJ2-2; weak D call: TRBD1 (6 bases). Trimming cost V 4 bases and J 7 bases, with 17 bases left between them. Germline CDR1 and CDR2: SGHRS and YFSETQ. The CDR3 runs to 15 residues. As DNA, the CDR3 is TGCGCCAGCAGCCCCGGCCTAGGGGGAAGCGGGGAGCTGTTTTTT. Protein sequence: CASSPGLGGSGELFF.

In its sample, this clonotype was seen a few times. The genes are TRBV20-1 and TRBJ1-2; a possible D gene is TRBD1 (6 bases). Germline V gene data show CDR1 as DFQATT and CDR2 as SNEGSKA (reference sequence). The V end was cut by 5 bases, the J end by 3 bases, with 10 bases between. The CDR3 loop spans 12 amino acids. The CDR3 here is CSALTGDYGYTF. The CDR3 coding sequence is TGCAGTGCTCTGACAGGAGACTATGGCTACACCTTC.

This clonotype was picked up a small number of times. The CDR3 loop reads CSADHWGEAFF. The CDR3 coding sequence is TGCAGTGCTGACCATTGGGGTGAAGCTTTCTTT. The chain carries TRBV20-1 and TRBJ1-1, with D unclear. The CDR3 loop spans 11 amino acids. Germline values: CDR1 DFQATT, CDR2 SNEGSKA (reference sequence). V dropped 5 bases and J dropped 7 bases, with 11 bases sitting between them.

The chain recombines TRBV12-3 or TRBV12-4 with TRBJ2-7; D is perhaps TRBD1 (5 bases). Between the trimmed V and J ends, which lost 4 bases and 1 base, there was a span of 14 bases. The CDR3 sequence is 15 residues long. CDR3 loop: CASSYWGLGSYEQYF. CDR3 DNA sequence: TGTGCCAGCAGTTATTGGGGCTTGGGATCCTACGAGCAGTACTTC.

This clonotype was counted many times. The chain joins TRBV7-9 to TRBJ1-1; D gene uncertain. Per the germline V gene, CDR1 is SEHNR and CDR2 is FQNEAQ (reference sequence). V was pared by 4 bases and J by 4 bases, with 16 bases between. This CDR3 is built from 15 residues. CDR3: CASSSSRHKSTEAFF. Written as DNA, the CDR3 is TGTGCCAGCAGCTCCTCCCGACACAAATCCACTGAAGCTTTCTTT. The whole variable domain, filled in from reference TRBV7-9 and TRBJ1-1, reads DTGVSQNPRHKITKRGQNVTFRCDPISEHNRLYWYRQTLGQGPEFLTYFQNEAQLEKSRLLSDRFSAERPKGSFSTLEIQRTEQGDSAMYLCASSSSRHKSTEAFFGQGTRLTVV.